This TCR beta chain was recovered during a study of blood T cell repertoires in COVID-19. Original processing methods: Quantification of nucleated cells was approximated via reference gene primer amplification. Assay: immunoSEQ multiplex PCR; the TCRdb copy retains only in-frame clones and omits some. V and J calls and clone size are as listed in that table; D and trimming were resolved from the DNA. The sample consists of fewer than 250,000 clones, about 88% of them appearing once. Trimming removed 10 bases from V and 5 bases from J; junction bases left unmatched: 9. This CDR3 comprises 13 residues. Germline CDR1 LNHDA, CDR2 SQIVND (reference sequence). Participant age was roughly 18 to 90 years, and participants resided in approximately 24 US areas.

Sequenced material: PBMCs or T cells enriched from blood (not recorded which). This TCR was recovered from a woman aged 25 to 39 who had recovered from COVID-19. V and J are TRBV19 and TRBJ1-1; 8 bases fit TRBD1. The CDR3: CAILGQGGTEAFF. In nucleotides, the CDR3 is TGTGCCATTCTCGGACAGGGCGGAACTGAAGCTTTCTTT.